The 8 T cell receptor beta chains given below trace back to one sample, sequenced in a study of molecular identifiers for immune sequencing clone quantification. TCRdb reanalysed the PCR reads using MiXCR and keeps one entry per CDR3 protein. Of roughly 630,000 distinct CDR3 sequences in the sample, roughly 23% are singletons; the top ten hold 0.6% to 0.9%. The sequenced sample was naive CD8+ T cells from blood, with Jurkat cell RNA spiked in. This sample's subset: FACS-sorted CD8+CD4-CCR7+CD45RA+ naive T cells. The origin of the receptors is a human donor in good health. Some libraries in this study had Jurkat cell RNA spiked in.

This clonotype turned up a few times. This chain connects TRBV19 to TRBJ2-3; 7 bases are shared with TRBD2. The V and J ends lost 6 bases and 0 bases, in that order; junction bases with no gene match: 3. There are 14 residues in the CDR3. CDR1 LNHDA and CDR2 SQIVND come from the germline V gene (reference sequence). This chain's CDR3 is CASSRGESTDTQYF. CDR3 DNA sequence: TGTGCCAGTAGCCGGGGGGAGAGCACAGATACGCAGTATTTT.

A word on this clonotype: It differs at one base from a far larger clone, so likely a read error. The J gene is TRBJ1-5, the V gene TRBV12-3 or TRBV12-4; no clear D gene. The germline V and J ends were trimmed by 7 bases and 2 bases, with 9 bases remaining between them. The CDR3 spans 13 residues. CDR3 amino acids: CASNFGGNQPQHF. The CDR3 DNA reads TGTGCCAGCAATTTTGGGGGCAATCAGCCCCAGCATTTT.

The V and J genes are TRBV19 and TRBJ1-1; D unclear. The CDR3 loop spans 14 amino acids. V lost 4 bases and J lost 1, with 10 bases in between. CDR1 and CDR2 from the germline V gene are LNHDA and SQIVND (reference sequence). This CDR3 is CASSTEGPNTEAFF. The CDR3, as DNA: TGTGCCAGTAGTACGGAAGGTCCGAACACTGAAGCTTTCTTT.

This clonotype was picked up one time. The chain recombines TRBV7-2 with TRBJ2-1; D is ambiguous. The CDR3 spans 16 residues. Trimming removed 0 bases at V and 8 bases at J, with 17 bases between. In germline, CDR1 is SGHTA, CDR2 FQGNSA. CDR3: CASSLAPTEIGDEQFF. The CDR3 nucleotides read TGTGCCAGCAGCTTAGCTCCCACTGAAATAGGCGATGAGCAGTTCTTC.

The chain recombines TRBV30 with TRBJ2-5; D is uncertain. CDR3 length: 10 amino acids. The germline V and J ends were trimmed by 7 bases and 4 bases, with 7 bases remaining between them. Germline V gene sequence: CDR1 GTSNPN, CDR2 SVGIG (reference sequence). CDR3 residues: CALDLETQYF. In DNA form, the CDR3 reads TGTGCCTTAGACTTAGAGACCCAGTACTTC. Complete variable domain (other parts from reference TRBV30 and TRBJ2-5): SQTIHQWPATLVQPVGSPLSLECTVEGTSNPNLYWYRQAAGRGLQLLFYSVGIGQISSEVPQNLSASRPQDRQFILSSKKLLLSDSGFYLCALDLETQYFGPGTRLLVL.

The chain uses TRBV7-9 and TRBJ1-4; D not resolved. CDR1 is SEHNR, CDR2 FQNEAQ, per germline (reference sequence). Trimming stripped 3 bases from V and 8 bases from J, with 10 bases between. CDR3 length: 13 amino acids. CDR3 sequence reads: CASSFSGIEKLFF. The CDR3 DNA sequence: TGTGCCAGCAGCTTCTCGGGGATCGAAAAACTGTTTTTT.

The V call is TRBV20-1, the J call TRBJ2-7; 7 bases are a match to TRBD1. The germline CDR1 and CDR2 sequences are DFQATT and SNEGSKA (reference sequence). Losses at the gene ends were 0 bases for V and 0 bases for J; bases not matched to a gene: 14. This CDR3 is built from 18 residues. The CDR3 DNA reads TGCAGTGCTAGAGATGGGCAGGGGGATAAGGAACTCTCCTACGAGCAGTACTTC. It yields the protein CSARDGQGDKELSYEQYF.

Concerning this clonotype itself: One junction end disagrees with the germline gene, perhaps due to a read error. The J gene is TRBJ1-1, the V gene TRBV5-6; 7 positions match TRBD1. Germline V gene data show CDR1 as SGHDT and CDR2 as YYEEEE. The CDR3 sequence is 15 residues long. Here the CDR3 reads CANSPWTGMNTEAFF. CDR3 DNA sequence: TGTGCCAACAGCCCCTGGACAGGAATGAACACTGAAGCTTTCTTT. The full variable domain, rest sourced from reference TRBV5-6 and TRBJ1-1, is DAGVTQSPTHLIKTRGQQVTLRCSPKSGHDTVSWYQQALGQGPQFIFQYYEEEERQRGNFPDRFSGHQFPNYSSELNVNALLLGDSALYLCANSPWTGMNTEAFFGQGTRLTVV.